The present T cell receptor (beta chain) was sequenced within a study of blood T cell repertoires in COVID-19. Study processing details: Reference gene primer amplification gave nucleated cell count estimates. Profiling relied on immunoSEQ multiplex PCR, and the TCRdb table lists in-frame clones only, not all of them. V and J calls and clone size come straight from that table; D and trimming were deduced from the DNA. The data hold about 35,000 clones, with around 77% observed a single time. The CDR3 contains 17 residues. The germline V gene encodes CDR1 MRHNA and CDR2 SNTAGT. Trimming removed 0 bases at V and 9 bases at J, with 23 bases between.

The chain carries TRBV6-4 and TRBJ1-1; D perhaps matches TRBD1 (5 bases). The sequenced sample was peripheral blood. This sequence originates from a human donor in a cohort sampled during active COVID-19. Here the CDR3 DNA reads TGTGCCAGCAGTGACTCGAGTCTTTATCGGGGGAGGACTAAAGCTTTCTTT. This codes for CASSDSSLYRGRTKAFF.